What follows is one T cell receptor (beta chain) and its context. The data were taken from a study of blood T cell repertoires in COVID-19. Study overall: The United States, Italy and Spain provided the acute and convalescent COVID-19 samples.

As processed by the authors: Researchers report that nucleated cell counts were estimated from reference gene primer amplification. Some clones are missing from TCRdb's copy, which holds only in-frame ones; the method was immunoSEQ multiplex PCR. V and J calls and clone size are given by that table; D and trimming were obtained from the DNA. The sample yields approximately 210,000 clones, 85% seen once. Input material: peripheral blood. The TCR sequence derives from a man aged 55 to 69 with COVID-19, enrolled during active disease.

CDR3 protein: CASRRELVPTGELFF. CDR3 nucleotides: TGTGCCAGTAGACGGGAACTAGTTCCCACCGGGGAGCTGTTTTTT. V usage is TRBV19 and J usage is TRBJ2-2, with D tentatively TRBD2 (5 bases). Trimming shortened V by 6 bases and J by 4 bases, and 15 bases separated the two germline ends. From germline, CDR1 is LNHDA and CDR2 SQIVND (reference sequence). This CDR3 is 15 amino acids long.